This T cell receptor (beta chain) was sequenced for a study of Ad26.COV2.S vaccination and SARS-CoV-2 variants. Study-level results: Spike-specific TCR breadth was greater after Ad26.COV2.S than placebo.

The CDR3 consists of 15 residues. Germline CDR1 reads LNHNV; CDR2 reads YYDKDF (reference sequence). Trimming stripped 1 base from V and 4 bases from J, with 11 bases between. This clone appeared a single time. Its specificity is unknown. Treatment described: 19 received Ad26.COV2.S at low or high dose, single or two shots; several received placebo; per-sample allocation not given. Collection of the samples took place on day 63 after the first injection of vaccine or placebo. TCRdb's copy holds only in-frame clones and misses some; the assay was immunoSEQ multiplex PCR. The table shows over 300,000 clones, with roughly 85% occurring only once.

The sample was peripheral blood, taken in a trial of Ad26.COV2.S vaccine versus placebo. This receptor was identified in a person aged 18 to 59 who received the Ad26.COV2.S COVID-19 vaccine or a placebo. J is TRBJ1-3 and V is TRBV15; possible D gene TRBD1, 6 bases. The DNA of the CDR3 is TGTGCCACCAGCAGAGGTCGGACAGACGGAAACACCATATATTTT. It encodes CATSRGRTDGNTIYF.